Listed below are T cell receptor beta chains from one sample, sequenced in a study of T cell changes during pregnancy in multiple sclerosis. TCRdb's table, derived via immunoSEQ multiplex PCR, lists solely in-frame clones and lacks some. The sample contains roughly 53,000 clones, about 90% of which appear only once. The source material was CD4+ T cells from peripheral blood mononuclear cells, sampled in the second trimester of pregnancy. Source of these receptors: a female donor in good health, enrolled as a control in a pregnancy study. CDR3s include the opening cysteine and the closing phenylalanine or tryptophan. Fields, in order: J gene, V gene, D gene, clone size, CDR3 protein, CDR3 DNA. The D gene is left open where the match is weak. Clone size is shown for a subset of rows, as once, few, many or a class of expanded clone.

TRBJ2-2 | TRBV19 | - | once | CASSPQANTGELFF | TGTGCCAGTTCCCCTCAGGCGAACACCGGGGAGCTGTTTTTT
TRBJ1-2 | TRBV25-1 | - | - | CASSGTYRASGYTF | TGTGCCAGCAGTGGAACTTACAGGGCTAGTGGCTACACCTTC
TRBJ2-5 | TRBV7-2 | - | once | CASNPRRINQETQYF | TGTGCCAGCAACCCTCGGCGGATAAACCAAGAGACCCAGTACTTC
TRBJ1-2 | TRBV7-9 | TRBD1 | - | CASSKDRANYGYTF | TGTGCCAGCAGCAAGGACAGGGCTAACTATGGCTACACCTTC
TRBJ1-1 | TRBV7-2 | - | - | CASSRSRGSTEAFF | TGTGCCAGCAGCCGTTCCAGGGGTAGCACTGAAGCTTTCTTT
TRBJ1-1 | TRBV13 | - | - | CASSFEPGQLNTEAFF | TGTGCCAGCAGCTTCGAACCGGGACAACTGAACACTGAAGCTTTCTTT
TRBJ2-2 | TRBV18 | - | - | CASSPGGLGELFF | TGTGCCAGCTCACCAGGGGGCCTCGGGGAGCTGTTTTTT
TRBJ1-5 | TRBV2 | - | - | CASSTPRSGYSNQPQHF | TGTGCCAGCAGTACCCCGAGGAGCGGTTATAGCAATCAGCCCCAGCATTTT
TRBJ1-1 | TRBV18 | - | - | CASSTTANTEAFF | TGTGCCAGCTCAACCACAGCGAACACTGAAGCTTTCTTT
TRBJ1-5 | TRBV30 | TRBD1 | once | CAWSEQGNQPQHF | TGTGCCTGGAGTGAACAGGGGAACCAGCCCCAGCATTTT
TRBJ2-1 | TRBV9 | TRBD2 | - | CASSVLAGSYNEQFF | TGTGCCAGCAGCGTGCTAGCGGGCTCCTACAATGAGCAGTTCTTC
TRBJ1-2 | TRBV11-2 | TRBD1 | - | CASSSDRVVGYTF | TGTGCCAGCAGCTCCGACAGGGTGGTTGGCTACACCTTC
TRBJ1-2 | TRBV11-1 | - | few | CASTKEDAGYTF | TGTGCCAGCACCAAGGAGGATGCCGGCTACACCTTC
TRBJ1-4 | TRBV6-5 | - | once | CASSSPGGTNEKLFF | TGTGCCAGCAGTTCCCCGGGGGGAACTAATGAAAAACTGTTTTTT
TRBJ2-3 | TRBV5-1 | TRBD1 | - | CASSLAQGAIDTQYF | TGCGCCAGCAGCTTGGCACAGGGGGCAATAGATACGCAGTATTTT
TRBJ2-5 | TRBV7-2 | TRBD2 | - | CASSLGGGLETQYF | TGTGCCAGCAGCTTAGGGGGGGGGTTAGAGACCCAGTACTTC
TRBJ1-4 | TRBV25-1 | - | - | CATRRGTNEKLFF | TGTGCCACCCGGCGGGGTACTAATGAAAAACTGTTTTTT
TRBJ2-1 | TRBV4-2 | TRBD2 | - | CASSPSGGVNNEQFF | TGTGCCAGCAGCCCAAGCGGGGGGGTAAACAATGAGCAGTTCTTC
TRBJ1-1 | TRBV16 | - | - | CASSQSEGTEAFF | TGTGCCAGCAGCCAATCGGAGGGAACTGAAGCTTTCTTT
TRBJ1-2 | TRBV9 | TRBD1 | - | CASSSQGLPGYTF | TGTGCCAGCAGCTCACAGGGGCTGCCTGGCTACACCTTC
TRBJ2-1 | TRBV19 | TRBD2 | - | CASRANGGGHYNEQFF | TGTGCCAGTAGGGCCAACGGCGGGGGGCACTACAATGAGCAGTTCTTC
TRBJ2-1 | TRBV11-2 | TRBD2 | - | CASRPVRGGVNEQFF | TGTGCCAGCAGACCCGTTCGGGGGGGAGTGAATGAGCAGTTCTTC
TRBJ2-2 | TRBV7-9 | - | - | CASSLGGGSSTGELFF | TGTGCCAGCAGCTTGGGCGGGGGCTCGTCGACCGGGGAGCTGTTTTTT
TRBJ2-3 | TRBV7-2 | - | - | CASSLVGLATDTQYF | TGTGCCAGCAGCTTAGTGGGGCTGGCCACAGATACGCAGTATTTT
TRBJ2-7 | TRBV27 | - | - | CASSFTRQNQGEQYF | TGTGCCAGCAGTTTTACCCGACAGAATCAAGGCGAGCAGTACTTC
TRBJ1-5 | TRBV15 | - | - | CATSSLGDLGQPQHF | TGTGCCACCAGCAGCCTAGGGGATTTGGGTCAGCCCCAGCATTTT
TRBJ2-3 | TRBV27 | - | - | CASSLRETDTQYF | TGTGCCAGCAGTTTACGAGAAACGGATACGCAGTATTTT
TRBJ2-7 | TRBV20-1 | TRBD1 | - | CSANDRDEQYF | TGCAGTGCTAACGACAGGGATGAGCAGTACTTC
TRBJ2-3 | TRBV7-2 | TRBD2 | - | CASSLRLAAVAQYF | TGTGCCAGCAGCTTACGGCTAGCGGCCGTCGCGCAGTATTTT
TRBJ2-7 | TRBV5-1 | TRBD1 | once | CASKIKGGEVYEQYF | TGCGCCAGTAAAATAAAAGGGGGCGAAGTCTACGAGCAGTACTTC
TRBJ1-3 | TRBV9 | - | - | CASSVEQISGNTIYF | TGTGCCAGCAGCGTAGAACAGATCTCTGGAAACACCATATATTTT
TRBJ1-2 | TRBV5-6 | TRBD1 | - | CASGPLGQGTYGYTF | TGTGCCAGCGGACCCTTGGGACAGGGAACCTATGGCTACACCTTC
TRBJ2-7 | TRBV10-1 | - | - | CASAPSLRRGCTYEQYF | TGCGCCAGCGCGCCCTCCCTACGCAGGGGTTGTACCTACGAGCAGTACTTC
TRBJ1-1 | TRBV5-4 | - | - | CASSLVGANTEAFF | TGTGCCAGCAGCTTGGTGGGGGCCAACACTGAAGCTTTCTTT
TRBJ2-2 | TRBV29-1 | TRBD1 | once | CSVTRSGFVRTGNTGELFF | TGCAGCGTTACAAGATCAGGGTTCGTGAGGACAGGGAACACCGGGGAGCTGTTTTTT
TRBJ2-5 | TRBV19 | TRBD1 | - | CASSIGTGGFETQYF | TGTGCCAGTAGTATTGGGACAGGGGGCTTTGAGACCCAGTACTTC
TRBJ2-3 | TRBV9 | TRBD2 | - | CASSVVLAGDADTQYF | TGTGCCAGCAGCGTAGTTCTAGCGGGGGACGCAGATACGCAGTATTTT
TRBJ1-4 | TRBV5-1 | TRBD1 | - | CASSFSGTGGFDEKLFF | TGCGCCAGCAGCTTTTCCGGGACAGGGGGATTTGATGAAAAACTGTTTTTT
TRBJ2-5 | TRBV5-1 | TRBD2 | - | CASSSVLAGGQETQYF | TGCGCCAGCAGCTCGGTACTAGCGGGGGGCCAAGAGACCCAGTACTTC
TRBJ2-3 | TRBV5-6 | - | few | CASSLTSDTQYF | TGTGCCAGCAGCTTGACTTCAGATACGCAGTATTTT
TRBJ2-5 | TRBV9 | TRBD1 | - | CASSGGGQGAETQYF | TGTGCCAGCAGCGGGGGGGGACAGGGAGCAGAGACCCAGTACTTC
TRBJ1-3 | TRBV9 | - | - | CASSPSLNILSGNTIYF | TGTGCCAGCAGCCCAAGCCTCAATATACTCTCTGGAAACACCATATATTTT
TRBJ2-6 | TRBV7-9 | TRBD1 | - | CASSLAQYRGRAGANVLTF | TGTGCCAGCAGCTTAGCCCAGTACAGGGGTAGAGCTGGGGCCAACGTCCTGACTTTC
TRBJ2-3 | TRBV5-1 | TRBD2 | - | CASSILSSSGGAADTQYF | TGCGCCAGCAGCATCCTTAGTTCCAGCGGGGGGGCGGCAGATACGCAGTATTTT
TRBJ1-1 | TRBV19 | TRBD1 | - | CASSIVGTGGLNTEAFF | TGTGCCAGTAGTATAGTCGGGACAGGGGGCTTGAACACTGAAGCTTTCTTT